The 27 T cell receptor beta chains below come from one sample, sequenced in a study of STAT5B mutations in CD4+ large granular lymphocyte leukemia. Assay: immunoSEQ multiplex PCR; the TCRdb copy retains only in-frame clones and omits some. The data show 20,000 to 25,000 clones, 55% to 75% seen once. Sample: CD4+ T cells from blood buffy coats. Every receptor here comes from a human donor in good health.

V is TRBV4-1 and J is TRBJ2-7, with D tentatively TRBD1 (6 bases). The germline CDR1 and CDR2 sequences are MGHRA and YSYEKL. Trimming took 6 bases from V and 3 from J, leaving 18 bases between them. CDR3 size: 15 residues. This chain's CDR3 is CASRQLYRGNYEQYF. The CDR3, as DNA: TGCGCCAGCAGGCAACTTTATAGGGGGAACTACGAGCAGTACTTC.

Only one count was recorded for this clone. The chain joins TRBV7-2 to TRBJ1-4; 7 bases map to TRBD1. The germline V gene has CDR1 SGHTA and CDR2 FQGNSA. The CDR3 contains 17 residues. V lost 1 base to trimming and J lost 3 bases; unmatched junction nucleotides: 8. The CDR3 coding sequence is TGTGCCAGCAGCTTAGGGGTTCCGGGACAGTCTAATGAAAAACTGTTTTTT. Protein sequence: CASSLGVPGQSNEKLFF.

The chain couples TRBV6-6 to TRBJ1-2; tentatively, D is TRBD1 (6 bases). V was trimmed by 6 bases and J by 6 bases, leaving 20 bases between them. The length of the CDR3 is 15 residues. The germline V gene has CDR1 MNHNY and CDR2 SVGAGI (reference sequence). The CDR3 DNA is TGTGCCAGCAGGACATACACTACAGGGAGCGATGGCTACACCTTC. It yields the protein CASRTYTTGSDGYTF.

The chain recombines TRBV5-8 with TRBJ2-1; tentatively, D is TRBD1 or TRBD2 (5 bases each). The CDR3 spans 14 residues. Germline V gives CDR1 SGHTS, CDR2 YDEGEE. With 4 bases removed from V and 3 bases from J, the gap between germline ends came to 11 bases. The CDR3 DNA sequence: TGTGCCAGCAGCGGGGGTAGCTTCTACAATGAGCAGTTCTTC. Translating gives CASSGGSFYNEQFF.

This chain joins TRBV28 and TRBJ1-5; the D gene is possibly TRBD1 (5 bases). The length of the CDR3 is 13 residues. The V gene's germline CDR1 is MDHEN and CDR2 SYDVKM. V was cut by 5 bases and J by 8 bases, with 13 bases left in between. The CDR3 nucleotides read TGTGCCAGCAGTACGAACCCGGGGGAGCCCCAGCATTTT. The encoded protein is CASSTNPGEPQHF.

CDR3 DNA sequence: TGTGCCAGCAGCTCCGAGTATTGGTCGAACACTGAAGCTTTCTTT. This translates into CASSSEYWSNTEAFF. V gene TRBV7-9 combines with J gene TRBJ1-1; D gene uncertain. The germline gives CDR1 SEHNR, CDR2 FQNEAQ (reference sequence). This CDR3 spans 15 amino acids. Trimming removed 4 bases at V and 1 base at J, with 13 bases between.

In its sample, this clone was seen once. V is TRBV28 and J is TRBJ2-1; D gene ambiguous. Per the germline V gene, CDR1 is MDHEN and CDR2 is SYDVKM. The CDR3 contains 12 residues. V was shortened by 6 bases and J by 9 bases, with 12 bases between the two germline ends. This chain's CDR3 is CASSPLVAEQFF. The CDR3 coding sequence is TGTGCCAGCAGCCCCCTAGTAGCTGAGCAGTTCTTC.

V usage is TRBV11-2 and J usage is TRBJ1-3; TRBD1 matches at 7 bases. There are 15 residues in the CDR3. Germline CDR1 reads SGHAT; CDR2 reads FQNNGV. V shed 1 base and J 7 bases; nucleotides not matched to a gene: 7. In nucleotides, the CDR3 is TGTGCCAGCAGCTTAGCGGGGGGACAGTTTAACACCATATATTTT. Its translation is CASSLAGGQFNTIYF.

V is TRBV5-4 and J is TRBJ2-1; 7 positions match TRBD2. Trimming cost V 0 bases and J 1 base; bases outside gene matches: 7. The CDR3 contains 17 residues. Germline V lookup: CDR1 SGHNT, CDR2 YYREEE (reference sequence). The CDR3 nucleotides are TGTGCCAGCAGCTTGGAGCCAGGGAGGGGTTCCTACAATGAGCAGTTCTTC. Its translation is CASSLEPGRGSYNEQFF.

This chain connects TRBV28 to TRBJ2-3; D might be TRBD2 (5 bases). Looked up from germline, CDR1 is MDHEN and CDR2 is SYDVKM. This CDR3 region has 16 residues. Trimming left V 4 bases short and J 0 bases short, with 14 bases between. CDR3 in amino acids: CASSSGFGPSTDTQYF. In DNA, the CDR3 is TGTGCCAGCAGTTCGGGGTTCGGACCAAGCACAGATACGCAGTATTTT.

The chain combines TRBV5-1 with TRBJ2-5, with D tentatively TRBD2 (6 bases). The germline CDR1 and CDR2 sequences are SGHRS and YFSETQ. V was shortened by 4 bases and J by 11 bases, with 21 bases between the two germline ends. This CDR3 is built from 14 residues. For the CDR3, the DNA is TGCGCCAGCAGCCCGCGGGACCCGCGTCGGGAGCAGTACTTC. This encodes CASSPRDPRREQYF.

V is TRBV5-4 and J is TRBJ1-1, with TRBD1 matching 10 bases. Germline-derived CDR1 and CDR2 are SGHNT and YYREEE (reference sequence). This CDR3 spans 16 amino acids. With V trimmed by 1 base and J by 5 bases, 8 bases remained unmatched. The CDR3, as DNA: TGTGCCAGCAGCTTGCCACCGGGACAGGGGTTGACTGAAGCTTTCTTT. Its protein product is CASSLPPGQGLTEAFF.

This chain connects TRBV5-1 to TRBJ1-4; 8 bases align to TRBD1. The V gene end was trimmed by 4 bases and the J gene end by 0 bases; junction bases not matched to a gene: 5. The CDR3 is 16 amino acids. Germline values: CDR1 SGHRS, CDR2 YFSETQ. CDR3 coding DNA: TGCGCCAGCAGCCCGGGACAGGTGGCAACTAATGAAAAACTGTTTTTT. Residues: CASSPGQVATNEKLFF. Together with reference TRBV5-1 and TRBJ1-4, the CDR3 gives the full variable domain: KAGVTQTPRYLIKTRGQQVTLSCSPISGHRSVSWYQQTPGQGLQFLFEYFSETQRNKGNFPGRFSGRQFSNSRSEMNVSTLELGDSALYLCASSPGQVATNEKLFFGSGTQLSVL.

The chain carries TRBV18 and TRBJ2-3, with D possibly TRBD1 on 5 matching bases. CDR3 length: 13 residues. Looked up from germline, CDR1 is KGHSH and CDR2 is LQKENI. The V gene lost 4 bases and the J gene lost 7 bases, with 12 bases spanning the gap. The CDR3 DNA follows: TGTGCCAGCTCACAGGACATCGCGAATACGCAGTATTTT. This codes for CASSQDIANTQYF.

This rearrangement joins TRBV2 to TRBJ2-7, with a tentative D call TRBD1 (6 bases). Germline CDR1 is SNHLY and CDR2 is FYNNEI. Between the trimmed V and J ends, which lost 5 bases and 5 bases, there was a span of 13 bases. The CDR3 length is 13 residues. The CDR3 coding sequence is TGTGCCAGCAGTTCCGGGACAAAGAACGAGCAGTACTTC. Translation: CASSSGTKNEQYF. Drawing the rest from reference TRBV2 and TRBJ2-7, the complete variable domain is EPEVTQTPSHQVTQMGQEVILRCVPISNHLYFYWYRQILGQKVEFLVSFYNNEISEKSEIFDDQFSVERPDGSNFTLKIRSTKLEDSAMYFCASSSGTKNEQYFGPGTRLTVT.

This chain joins TRBV9 and TRBJ1-6, with D hard to call. Looked up from germline, CDR1 is SGDLS and CDR2 is YYNGEE. The V gene lost 4 bases and the J gene lost 4 bases, with 9 bases spanning the gap. The CDR3 runs to 14 residues. CDR3 region: CASSPDQYNSPLHF. The DNA for the CDR3 is TGTGCCAGCAGCCCAGACCAGTATAATTCACCCCTCCACTTT.

This clone was detected only a few times. The V gene is TRBV6-5, the J gene TRBJ1-6; D call uncertain. The germline CDR1 and CDR2 sequences are MNHEY and SVGAGI. This CDR3 has 13 amino acids. Trimming stripped 8 bases from V and 7 bases from J, with 12 bases between. The CDR3 DNA follows: TGTGCCAGCCGGTACAGTGCAAATTCACCCCTCCACTTT. Its protein is CASRYSANSPLHF.

The J gene is TRBJ1-4, the V gene TRBV19, with a tentative D call TRBD1 (6 bases). CDR1 and CDR2 (germline): LNHDA, SQIVND (reference sequence). CDR3 length: 16 residues. Trimming pared 3 bases from V and 8 bases from J, leaving 19 bases between. CDR3 DNA sequence: TGTGCCAGTAGTATCGGCGGGCAGGGGTACCAGGAAAAACTGTTTTTT. This translates into CASSIGGQGYQEKLFF.

This clone was detected a few times. V usage is TRBV6-1 and J usage is TRBJ1-1; no firm D call. V was pared by 2 bases and J by 11 bases, with 3 bases between. This CDR3 is 9 amino acids long. Looked up from germline, CDR1 is MNHNS and CDR2 is SASEGT. This CDR3 is CASSEQAFF. The CDR3, as DNA: TGTGCCAGCAGTGAACAGGCTTTCTTT.

The chain uses TRBV7-2 and TRBJ1-5, with D possibly TRBD1 on 5 matching bases. Trimming stripped 5 bases from V and 5 bases from J, with 10 bases between. CDR3 size: 13 residues. The germline CDR1 and CDR2 sequences are SGHTA and FQGNSA. The CDR3 nucleotides read TGTGCCAGCAGCCATGGGGGGGATCAGCCCCAGCATTTT. Translation: CASSHGGDQPQHF. Together with reference TRBV7-2 and TRBJ1-5, the CDR3 gives the full variable domain: GAGVSQSPSNKVTEKGKDVELRCDPISGHTALYWYRQSLGQGLEFLIYFQGNSAPDKSGLPSDRFSAERTGGSVSTLTIQRTQQEDSAVYLCASSHGGDQPQHFGDGTRLSIL.

This clone was detected only a few times. The chain carries TRBV4-1 and TRBJ2-7; D gene uncertain. Germline CDR1 and CDR2: MGHRA and YSYEKL. CDR3 length: 12 residues. Between the trimmed V and J ends, which lost 2 bases and 7 bases, there was a span of 9 bases. The CDR3 nucleotides read TGCGCCAGCAGCCAAACTGTAGGGGAGCAGTACTTC. Its translation is CASSQTVGEQYF.

The V gene is TRBV5-5, the J gene TRBJ2-2; 12 bases are shared with TRBD2. J lost 6 bases, V lost 4 bases, and 4 bases had no gene match. CDR1 SGHKS and CDR2 YYEKEE come from the germline V gene (reference sequence). The CDR3 runs 15 residues. CDR3 loop: CASSASGGASGELFF. The CDR3 DNA is TGTGCCAGCAGCGCTAGCGGGGGGGCCTCCGGGGAGCTGTTTTTT.

The genes are TRBV19 and TRBJ1-1; tentatively, D is TRBD1 (6 bases). The germline V gene encodes CDR1 LNHDA and CDR2 SQIVND (reference sequence). Trimming pared 5 bases from V and 4 bases from J, leaving 14 bases between. This CDR3 has 14 amino acids. The CDR3 loop reads CASSSGVGSTEAFF. For the CDR3, the DNA is TGTGCCAGTAGTTCAGGGGTGGGGAGCACTGAAGCTTTCTTT.

This chain links TRBV7-9 with TRBJ2-7, with no clear D. CDR3 size: 15 residues. Germline CDR1 and CDR2: SEHNR and FQNEAQ (reference sequence). V was cut by 5 bases and J by 0 bases, with 14 bases left in between. For the CDR3, the DNA is TGTGCCAGCAGCAACCATCCGGGTCCCTCCTACGAGCAGTACTTC. Translated: CASSNHPGPSYEQYF.

There are a few counts of this clone. This chain connects TRBV5-5 to TRBJ1-4; possible D gene TRBD1, 5 bases. CDR1 and CDR2 from the germline V gene are SGHKS and YYEKEE (reference sequence). The CDR3 sequence is 12 residues long. With 6 bases removed from V and 6 bases from J, the gap between germline ends came to 9 bases. CDR3 DNA sequence: TGTGCCAGCACGCAGGGAGATGAAAAACTGTTTTTT. Translation gives CASTQGDEKLFF.

The chain joins TRBV5-1 to TRBJ2-5; D is undetermined. Germline loops: CDR1 SGHRS, CDR2 YFSETQ. The length of the CDR3 is 13 residues. The V end was cut by 5 bases, the J end by 0 bases, with 8 bases between. CDR3 sequence (DNA): TGCGCCAGCAGTCTTCAGGACCAAGAGACCCAGTACTTC. Encoded protein: CASSLQDQETQYF.

The genes are TRBV5-4 and TRBJ2-3, with a weak D call TRBD1 (6 bases). Per the germline V gene, CDR1 is SGHNT and CDR2 is YYREEE (reference sequence). The CDR3 extends over 15 amino acids. Trimming left V 6 bases short and J 3 bases short, with 17 bases between. The CDR3 bases are TGTGCCAGCACCCCGGACAGTCTAGCAACAGATACGCAGTATTTT. Its translation is CASTPDSLATDTQYF. The variable domain in full, completed from reference TRBV5-4 and TRBJ2-3, reads ETGVTQSPTHLIKTRGQQVTLRCSSQSGHNTVSWYQQALGQGPQFIFQYYREEENGRGNFPPRFSGLQFPNYSSELNVNALELDDSALYLCASTPDSLATDTQYFGPGTRLTVL.